These 16 T cell receptor beta chains were all obtained from the same sample, sequenced in a study of shared clonotypes between healthy human individuals. Repertoires were generated with immunoSEQ multiplex PCR, while TCRdb's copy carries only in-frame clones and drops some. This sample has approximately 1.1 million clones, with 78% found just once. Sample: memory CD4+ T cells from PBMCs. The subset was: CD45RA-negative fraction. These receptors all stem from a man younger than 35 in good health. Some clones in this sample may be carry-over from other donors' samples.

V gene TRBV28 combines with J gene TRBJ2-3; 9 nucleotides align to TRBD1. CDR1 MDHEN and CDR2 SYDVKM come from the germline V gene. The CDR3 length is 16 residues. Germline trimming cut 5 bases from V and 0 bases from J; bases unmatched to any gene: 6. CDR3 amino acids: CASSVTGTGSTDTQYF. CDR3 nucleotides: TGTGCCAGCAGTGTTACCGGGACAGGGAGCACAGATACGCAGTATTTT.

The genes are TRBV5-1 and TRBJ1-2; no reliable D call. The CDR3 spans 14 residues. The germline V gene encodes CDR1 SGHRS and CDR2 YFSETQ. V was trimmed by 0 bases and J by 8 bases, leaving 14 bases between them. The CDR3 DNA is TGCGCCAGCAGCTTGGAGGGATCCTCCCTCGGCTACACCTTC. Protein sequence: CASSLEGSSLGYTF.

V usage is TRBV5-1 and J usage is TRBJ2-5; 11 positions agree with TRBD1. The J call may be faulty, since TRBJ2-7 better matches the DNA end. Looked up from germline, CDR1 is SGHRS and CDR2 is YFSETQ. The CDR3 spans 14 residues. The CDR3: CASTRDRGNYEQYF. DNA of the CDR3: TGCGCCAGCACCCGGGACAGGGGGAACTACGAGCAGTACTTC.

A single count supports this clone. V and J are TRBV11-2 and TRBJ1-1, with D perhaps TRBD1 (6 bases). Trimming shortened V by 1 base and J by 2 bases, and 14 bases separated the two germline ends. This CDR3 region has 16 residues. CDR1 is SGHAT, CDR2 FQNNGV, per germline. The CDR3 loop is CASSLGRRGLNTEAFF. The CDR3 DNA sequence: TGTGCCAGCAGCTTAGGGCGCAGGGGACTTAACACTGAAGCTTTCTTT.

This chain links TRBV28 with TRBJ2-2; 10 positions agree with TRBD2. The CDR3 consists of 16 residues. Germline CDR1 MDHEN, CDR2 SYDVKM. The ends lost 6 bases at V and 6 bases at J; junction bases unmatched: 10. CDR3 amino acids: CASRFEALAGAGELFF. CDR3 coding DNA: TGTGCCAGCAGGTTCGAAGCTCTAGCGGGAGCCGGGGAGCTGTTTTTT.

This clone was observed a few times. The sample carries other DNA sequences with the same CDR3. The chain combines TRBV18 with TRBJ2-7; no clear D gene. The CDR3 length is 11 residues. V shed 4 bases and J shed 4 bases, with 5 bases lying between them. Germline CDR1 and CDR2: KGHSH and LQKENI. The CDR3 DNA reads as TGTGCCAGCTCACTAGGGTACGAGCAGTACTTC. Its protein product is CASSLGYEQYF.

This clone was picked up one time. The rearrangement joins TRBV11-3 to TRBJ2-5; D gene uncertain. The end of the DNA fits TRBJ2-7 better, so the J call may be wrong. The germline V gene encodes CDR1 SGHNT and CDR2 YENEEA. This CDR3 is 13 amino acids long. CDR3 nucleotides: TGTGCCAGCAGCTTACATCGGCTCGGCGAGCAGTACTTC. It specifies CASSLHRLGEQYF.

The chain has TRBV5-1 and TRBJ2-2; D remains ambiguous. Trimming pared 4 bases from V and 2 bases from J, leaving 6 bases between. The CDR3 extends over 13 amino acids. The germline V gene has CDR1 SGHRS and CDR2 YFSETQ. The CDR3 coding sequence is TGCGCCAGCAGCGTACAAAACACCGGGGAGCTGTTTTTT. It encodes CASSVQNTGELFF.

CDR3 DNA: TGTGCCAGCAGCTTAGCTAGCGGGAGGGACATTCAGTACTTC. Its protein is CASSLASGRDIQYF. The V gene is TRBV7-2, the J gene TRBJ2-4, with TRBD2 identical over 11 bases. The CDR3 sequence is 14 residues long. The V gene's germline CDR1 is SGHTA and CDR2 FQGNSA. Trimming at V came to 0 bases and at J to 8 bases, leaving 0 bases not matched to a gene.

The rearrangement links TRBV5-1 to TRBJ2-7, with 9 bases fitting TRBD1. Germline-derived CDR1 and CDR2 are SGHRS and YFSETQ. The trim removed 5 bases at V and 4 bases at J, leaving 1 base unmatched. This CDR3 contains 12 residues. The CDR3 bases are TGCGCCAGCAGGGGACAGGGTTACGAGCAGTACTTC. It specifies CASRGQGYEQYF. Full variable domain (outside the CDR3, taken from reference TRBV5-1 and TRBJ2-7): KAGVTQTPRYLIKTRGQQVTLSCSPISGHRSVSWYQQTPGQGLQFLFEYFSETQRNKGNFPGRFSGRQFSNSRSEMNVSTLELGDSALYLCASRGQGYEQYFGPGTRLTVT.

CDR3: CASSFSPEEQYF. In DNA form, the CDR3 reads TGTGCCAGCAGTTTCTCCCCAGAAGAGCAGTACTTC. The genes are TRBV28 and TRBJ2-7; D is undetermined. CDR3 length: 12 residues. V dropped 3 bases and J dropped 7 bases, with 10 bases sitting between them. Germline V gene data show CDR1 as MDHEN and CDR2 as SYDVKM.

This chain links TRBV11-2 with TRBJ2-7; the match to TRBD1 covers 11 bases. Trimming removed 3 bases from V and 6 bases from J; junction bases left unmatched: 7. This CDR3 comprises 15 residues. Germline V gene data show CDR1 as SGHAT and CDR2 as FQNNGV. This CDR3 is CASSFGTGGPLEQYF. CDR3 sequence (DNA): TGTGCCAGCAGCTTTGGGACAGGGGGACCTCTCGAGCAGTACTTC.

The genes are TRBV27 and TRBJ2-7; the match to TRBD2 covers 10 bases. The CDR3 spans 19 residues. With V trimmed by 5 bases and J by 3 bases, 19 bases remained unmatched. CDR1 and CDR2 from the germline V gene are MNHEY and SMNVEV (reference sequence). The CDR3 here is CASSLRASGSPQRNYEQYF. The CDR3 DNA follows: TGTGCCAGCAGTCTCCGGGCTAGCGGGAGTCCCCAACGCAACTACGAGCAGTACTTC.

This clone came up once. The chain is built from TRBV5-4 and TRBJ2-2; 9 bases align to TRBD1. The CDR3 has 15 amino acids. After removal of 3 bases from V and 3 bases from J, the junction contained 3 bases not matched to a gene. Germline V gene sequence: CDR1 SGHNT, CDR2 YYREEE (reference sequence). The CDR3 loop reads CASSSGQGDTGELFF. The CDR3 DNA sequence: TGTGCCAGCAGCTCGGGACAGGGCGACACCGGGGAGCTGTTTTTT.

J is TRBJ2-7 and V is TRBV19; 9 bases are shared with TRBD2. The CDR3 runs 15 residues. The V segment lost 5 bases and the J segment 4 bases; nucleotides outside the gene matches: 9. The germline V gene has CDR1 LNHDA and CDR2 SQIVND (reference sequence). The CDR3 loop is CASSPSGGRVYEQYF. The CDR3 DNA is TGTGCCAGTAGTCCTTCTGGCGGGAGGGTGTACGAGCAGTACTTC.

This chain connects TRBV11-2 to TRBJ2-7, with a possible D match to TRBD1 (5 bases). The CDR3 is 16 residues long. V lost 1 base to trimming and J lost 7 bases, with 20 bases between them. The germline CDR1 and CDR2 sequences are SGHAT and FQNNGV. CDR3 residues: CASSLGEFWGLGEQYF. DNA of the CDR3: TGTGCCAGCAGCTTAGGAGAGTTTTGGGGCCTCGGGGAGCAGTACTTC.